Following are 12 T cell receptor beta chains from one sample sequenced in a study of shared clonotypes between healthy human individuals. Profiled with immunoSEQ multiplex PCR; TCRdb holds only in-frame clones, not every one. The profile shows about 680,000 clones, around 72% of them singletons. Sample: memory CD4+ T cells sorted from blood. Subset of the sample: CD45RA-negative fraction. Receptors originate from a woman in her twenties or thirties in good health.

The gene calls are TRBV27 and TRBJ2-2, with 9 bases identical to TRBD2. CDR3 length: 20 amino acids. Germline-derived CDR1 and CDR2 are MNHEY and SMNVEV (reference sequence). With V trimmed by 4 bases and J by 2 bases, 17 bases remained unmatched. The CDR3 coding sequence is TGTGCCAGCAGTTCTCGATCCCGACTAAGCGGGAGGTTTAACACCGGGGAGCTGTTTTTT. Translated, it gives CASSSRSRLSGRFNTGELFF.

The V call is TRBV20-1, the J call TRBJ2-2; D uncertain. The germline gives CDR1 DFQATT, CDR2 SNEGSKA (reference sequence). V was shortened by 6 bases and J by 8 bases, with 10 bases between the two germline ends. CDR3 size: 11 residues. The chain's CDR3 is CSASPRGELFF. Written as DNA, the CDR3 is TGCAGTGCCAGCCCCCGGGGGGAGCTGTTTTTT.

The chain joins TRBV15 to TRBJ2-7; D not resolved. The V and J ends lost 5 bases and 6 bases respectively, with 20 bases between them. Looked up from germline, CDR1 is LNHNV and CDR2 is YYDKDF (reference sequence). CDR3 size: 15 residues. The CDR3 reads CATSPRPDPGSEQYF. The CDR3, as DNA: TGTGCCACCAGCCCTAGACCCGATCCGGGCTCCGAGCAGTACTTC. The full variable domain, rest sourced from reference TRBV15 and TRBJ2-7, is DAMVIQNPRYQVTQFGKPVTLSCSQTLNHNVMYWYQQKSSQAPKLLFHYYDKDFNNEADTPDNFQSRRPNTSFCFLDIRSPGLGDTAMYLCATSPRPDPGSEQYFGPGTRLTVT.

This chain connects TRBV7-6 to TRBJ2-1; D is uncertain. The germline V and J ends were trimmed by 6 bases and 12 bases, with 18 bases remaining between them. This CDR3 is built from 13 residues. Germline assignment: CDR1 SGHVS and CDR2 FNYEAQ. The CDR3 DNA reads TGTGCCAGCAGTAAAACACAAGTCCACGGGCAGTTCTTC. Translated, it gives CASSKTQVHGQFF.

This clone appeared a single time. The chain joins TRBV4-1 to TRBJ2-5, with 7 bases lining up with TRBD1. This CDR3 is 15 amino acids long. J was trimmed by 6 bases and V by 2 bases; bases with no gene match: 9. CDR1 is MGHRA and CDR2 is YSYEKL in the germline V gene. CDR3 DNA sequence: TGCGCCAGCAGCCAACCCCTGACAGGGAAGAAGACCCAGTACTTC. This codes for CASSQPLTGKKTQYF.

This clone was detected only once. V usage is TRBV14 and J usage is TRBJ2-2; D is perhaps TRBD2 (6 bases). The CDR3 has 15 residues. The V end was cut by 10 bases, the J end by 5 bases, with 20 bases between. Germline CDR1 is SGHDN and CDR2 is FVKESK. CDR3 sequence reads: CATRTWLALTGELFF. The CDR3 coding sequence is TGTGCCACCCGCACCTGGCTAGCGCTGACCGGGGAGCTGTTTTTT.

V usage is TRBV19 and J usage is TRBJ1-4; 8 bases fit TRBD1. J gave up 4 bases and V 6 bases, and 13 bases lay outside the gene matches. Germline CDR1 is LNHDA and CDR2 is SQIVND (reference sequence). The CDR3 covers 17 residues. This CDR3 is CASSSLRTGRFNEKLFF. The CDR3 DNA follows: TGTGCCAGTAGCTCCCTCCGGACAGGGAGATTTAATGAAAAACTGTTTTTT.

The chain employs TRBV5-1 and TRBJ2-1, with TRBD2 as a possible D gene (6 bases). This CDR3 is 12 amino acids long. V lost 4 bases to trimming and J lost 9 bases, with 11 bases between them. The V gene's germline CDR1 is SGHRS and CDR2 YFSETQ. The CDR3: CASSLTSSEQFF. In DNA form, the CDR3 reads TGCGCCAGCAGCCTGACTAGTAGTGAGCAGTTCTTC. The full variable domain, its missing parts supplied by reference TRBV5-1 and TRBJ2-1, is KAGVTQTPRYLIKTRGQQVTLSCSPISGHRSVSWYQQTPGQGLQFLFEYFSETQRNKGNFPGRFSGRQFSNSRSEMNVSTLELGDSALYLCASSLTSSEQFFGPGTRLTVL.

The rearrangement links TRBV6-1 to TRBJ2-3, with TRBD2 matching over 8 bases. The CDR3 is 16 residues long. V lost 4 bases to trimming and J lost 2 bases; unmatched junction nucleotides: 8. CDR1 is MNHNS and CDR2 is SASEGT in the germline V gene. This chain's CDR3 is CASSGLAGLYTDTQYF. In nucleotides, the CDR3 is TGTGCCAGCAGTGGCTTAGCGGGACTTTACACAGATACGCAGTATTTT.

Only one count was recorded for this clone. The CDR3 region has the DNA TGCGCCAGCAGCCACGGGGACAGGGGGTTCCAAGAGACCCAGTACTTC. This sequence encodes CASSHGDRGFQETQYF. The J gene is TRBJ2-5, the V gene TRBV5-1; TRBD1 matches at 11 bases. Germline lookup yields CDR1 SGHRS and CDR2 YFSETQ. CDR3 length: 16 amino acids. Trimming at V came to 4 bases and at J to 1 base, leaving 6 bases not matched to a gene.

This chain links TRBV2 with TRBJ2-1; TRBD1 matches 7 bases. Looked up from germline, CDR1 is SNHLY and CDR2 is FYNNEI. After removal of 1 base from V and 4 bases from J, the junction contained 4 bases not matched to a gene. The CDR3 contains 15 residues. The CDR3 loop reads CASSEVGTAYNEQFF. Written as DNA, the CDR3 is TGTGCCAGCAGTGAAGTGGGGACAGCGTACAATGAGCAGTTCTTC.

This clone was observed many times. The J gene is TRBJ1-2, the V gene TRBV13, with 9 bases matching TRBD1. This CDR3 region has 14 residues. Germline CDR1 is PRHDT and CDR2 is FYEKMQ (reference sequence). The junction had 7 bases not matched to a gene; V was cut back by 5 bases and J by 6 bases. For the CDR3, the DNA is TGTGCCAGCAGCCGCGACAGGGGGTTGCATGGCTACACCTTC. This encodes CASSRDRGLHGYTF.